These 22 T cell receptor beta chains originate from one sample sequenced in a study of follicular helper T cells after annual influenza vaccination. Libraries were prepared by immunoSEQ multiplex PCR; TCRdb keeps only in-frame clonotypes and omits some of them. The table includes some 1,700 clones, approximately 88% detected once. Time point of the sample: 2015-2016 season, pre-vaccination. The source was CXCR5+ CD38- circulating T follicular helper cells from blood, collected on the day of influenza vaccination. Regarding subset: circulating Tfh, non-naive CD4+CXCR5+PD-1+ (ICOS+CD38+ or ICOS-CD38-). The receptor set was obtained from an adult who received the influenza vaccine.

The chain couples TRBV18 to TRBJ2-2; maybe TRBD1 (6 bases). Deletions cut 5 bases from V and 2 bases from J, with 9 bases between. The germline V gene encodes CDR1 KGHSH and CDR2 LQKENI. This CDR3 contains 14 residues. Here the CDR3 DNA reads TGTGCCAGCTCATTACAGGGAAACACCGGGGAGCTGTTTTTT. Translated: CASSLQGNTGELFF.

The chain has TRBV5-1 and TRBJ2-6; the D is unclear. Trimming shortened V by 9 bases and J by 1 base, and 8 bases separated the two germline ends. CDR1 and CDR2 (germline): SGHRS, YFSETQ. This CDR3 has 13 residues. The CDR3 region is CATKESGANVLTF. The CDR3 region has the DNA TGCGCCACGAAGGAATCTGGGGCCAACGTCCTGACTTTC.

The chain employs TRBV6-6 and TRBJ2-5, with D possibly being TRBD2 (5 bases). Germline CDR1 MNHNY, CDR2 SVGAGI (reference sequence). This CDR3 has 15 residues. The ends were cut back, 2 bases at V and 2 bases at J, with 12 bases in the middle. CDR3 nucleotides: TGTGCCAGCAGTTACGGGGTTTCGGGGCAAGAGACCCAGTACTTC. Protein: CASSYGVSGQETQYF.

The chain links TRBV20-1 to TRBJ2-7; D not resolved. Germline CDR1 DFQATT, CDR2 SNEGSKA (reference sequence). The CDR3 runs 11 residues. V shed 0 bases and J shed 6 bases, with 6 bases lying between them. In DNA, the CDR3 is TGCAGTGCTAGAGAGACCGGCGAGCAGTACTTC. It codes for CSARETGEQYF.

This clone was detected only once. V is TRBV28 and J is TRBJ1-2; D is possibly TRBD1 (6 bases). In germline, CDR1 is MDHEN, CDR2 SYDVKM. V dropped 3 bases and J dropped 7 bases, with 6 bases sitting between them. This CDR3 contains 11 residues. Here the CDR3 DNA reads TGTGCCAGCAGTTTCAGGGGTGGCTACACCTTC. The encoded protein is CASSFRGGYTF.

The chain employs TRBV6-1 and TRBJ1-1, with 9 bases fitting TRBD1. This CDR3 region has 14 residues. CDR1 MNHNS and CDR2 SASEGT come from the germline V gene. V was pared by 7 bases and J by 4 bases, with 7 bases of the junction left unmatched. The CDR3 reads CASNTQGAGTEAFF. The CDR3 DNA is TGTGCCAGCAACACACAGGGGGCCGGCACTGAAGCTTTCTTT.

This chain connects TRBV27 to TRBJ2-2, with 9 bases matching TRBD1. The germline gives CDR1 MNHEY, CDR2 SMNVEV (reference sequence). After removal of 6 bases from V and 7 bases from J, the junction contained 6 bases not matched to a gene. The CDR3 loop spans 14 amino acids. This CDR3 reads CASSQQGAGGELFF. DNA for the CDR3: TGTGCCAGCAGCCAACAGGGGGCGGGCGGGGAGCTGTTTTTT.

The chain couples TRBV19 to TRBJ2-2, with a weak D call TRBD2 (6 bases). V lost 3 bases to trimming and J lost 4 bases, with 15 bases between them. The CDR3 has 16 residues. In germline, CDR1 is LNHDA, CDR2 SQIVND (reference sequence). DNA of the CDR3: TGTGCCAGTAGTATCAGACCGTCGGGGGTCACCGGGGAGCTGTTTTTT. As protein: CASSIRPSGVTGELFF.

V gene TRBV6-5 combines with J gene TRBJ1-1; D call uncertain. This CDR3 is 11 amino acids long. V dropped 1 base and J dropped 10 bases, with 7 bases sitting between them. Germline V CDR1 and CDR2: MNHEY, SVGAGI. The DNA for the CDR3 is TGTGCCAGCAGTTACTGGGGAGGAGCTTTCTTT. It codes for CASSYWGGAFF.

CDR3 loop: CASSLSGAITEAFF. In DNA, the CDR3 is TGTGCCAGCAGTTTGTCGGGGGCGATCACTGAAGCTTTCTTT. The chain has TRBV28 and TRBJ1-1, with a weak D call TRBD1 (6 bases). The germline CDR1 and CDR2 sequences are MDHEN and SYDVKM. V dropped 3 bases and J dropped 4 bases, with 12 bases sitting between them. The CDR3 is made up of 14 amino acids.

The chain recombines TRBV30 with TRBJ1-2, with 9 bases identical to TRBD1. Trimming cost V 6 bases and J 2 bases; bases outside gene matches: 4. The germline V gene has CDR1 GTSNPN and CDR2 SVGIG (reference sequence). This CDR3 is built from 13 residues. The CDR3 here is CACQTGGNYGYTF. DNA for the CDR3: TGTGCCTGCCAGACAGGGGGGAACTATGGCTACACCTTC.

This clone occurred once. The chain joins TRBV27 to TRBJ2-7; tentatively, D is TRBD1 (7 bases). Germline loops: CDR1 MNHEY, CDR2 SMNVEV (reference sequence). The CDR3 contains 15 residues. Trimming took 10 bases from V and 5 from J, leaving 24 bases between them. The CDR3 is CATRRGGTDGNEQYF. The CDR3 bases are TGTGCCACCCGGAGGGGCGGGACAGACGGGAACGAGCAGTACTTC.

V is TRBV19 and J is TRBJ2-2, with TRBD2 as a possible D gene (5 bases). CDR1 and CDR2 from the germline V gene are LNHDA and SQIVND (reference sequence). The CDR3 contains 14 residues. The V end was cut by 6 bases, the J end by 5 bases, with 13 bases between. The CDR3 region has the DNA TGTGCCAGTAGGGTGAAGGGCGGGACCGGGGAGCTGTTTTTT. Translation: CASRVKGGTGELFF.

The chain couples TRBV28 to TRBJ2-5, with D possibly being TRBD2 (5 bases). Trimming left V 6 bases short and J 11 bases short, with 13 bases between. Germline CDR1 MDHEN, CDR2 SYDVKM. The CDR3 extends over 11 amino acids. In DNA, the CDR3 is TGTGCCAGCAGCCCGGGGAACCGGCAGTACTTC. Its translation is CASSPGNRQYF.

The J gene is TRBJ1-5, the V gene TRBV6-5; D not resolved. The V end lost 2 bases, the J end lost 2 bases, and 13 bases lay between the germline ends. This CDR3 region has 16 residues. The V gene's germline CDR1 is MNHEY and CDR2 SVGAGI. CDR3 sequence reads: CASSYRKDGGNQPQHF. The CDR3 DNA reads TGTGCCAGCAGTTACCGTAAGGATGGCGGCAATCAGCCCCAGCATTTT.

The gene calls are TRBV14 and TRBJ1-1; no definite D call. Trimming shortened V by 0 bases and J by 10 bases, and 12 bases separated the two germline ends. The CDR3 extends over 13 amino acids. Looked up from germline, CDR1 is SGHDN and CDR2 is FVKESK. The CDR3 sequence: CASSQDTRMVAFF. The CDR3, as DNA: TGTGCCAGCAGCCAAGATACCAGGATGGTAGCTTTCTTT.

In its sample, this clone was seen once. J is TRBJ2-6 and V is TRBV4-1; tentative D call: TRBD2 (5 bases). V shed 4 bases and J shed 2 bases, with 21 bases lying between them. The CDR3 contains 19 residues. CDR1 MGHRA and CDR2 YSYEKL come from the germline V gene. The chain's CDR3 is CASSPEGAEYTAGANVLTF. The DNA for the CDR3 is TGCGCCAGCAGCCCCGAAGGAGCGGAATATACGGCTGGGGCCAACGTCCTGACTTTC.

The chain carries TRBV18 and TRBJ2-7, with D unclear. The germline V gene encodes CDR1 KGHSH and CDR2 LQKENI. The CDR3 loop spans 12 amino acids. V dropped 2 bases and J dropped 2 bases, with 4 bases sitting between them. CDR3 sequence (DNA): TGTGCCAGCTCACCAGGGACCTACGAGCAGTACGTC. Its translation is CASSPGTYEQYV.

V gene TRBV2 combines with J gene TRBJ1-4, with 9 nucleotides matching TRBD1. This CDR3 comprises 16 residues. The germline CDR1 and CDR2 sequences are SNHLY and FYNNEI. V gave up 4 bases and J gave up 5 bases; unmatched junction bases: 8. CDR3 DNA sequence: TGTGCCAGCAGTGCTGGACAGGGGCAGTGGAATGAAAAACTGTTTTTT. Its translation is CASSAGQGQWNEKLFF.

This chain uses TRBV7-9 with TRBJ2-1, with D hard to call. V lost 5 bases and J lost 7, with 12 bases in between. This CDR3 is 13 amino acids long. From germline, CDR1 is SEHNR and CDR2 FQNEAQ (reference sequence). This CDR3 reads CASSKNGDNEQFF. CDR3 nucleotide sequence: TGTGCCAGCAGCAAGAATGGGGATAATGAGCAGTTCTTC.

V and J are TRBV4-2 and TRBJ1-1, with D hard to call. Germline-derived CDR1 and CDR2 are LGHNA and YNFKEQ. This CDR3 has 13 residues. The ends were cut back, 0 bases at V and 4 bases at J, with 6 bases in the middle. DNA of the CDR3: TGTGCCAGCAGCCAAGATCCTCGCACTGAAGCTTTCTTT. It codes for CASSQDPRTEAFF.

The chain is built from TRBV19 and TRBJ1-1, with D tentatively TRBD1 (6 bases). CDR1 is LNHDA, CDR2 SQIVND, per germline (reference sequence). Trimming stripped 6 bases from V and 1 base from J, with 15 bases between. The CDR3 has 15 residues. The CDR3 reads CASSTSWTANTEAFF. The CDR3 DNA is TGTGCCAGTAGCACCTCCTGGACAGCGAACACTGAAGCTTTCTTT.